These T cell receptor beta chains were read from a single sample in a study of breast tumors, draining lymph nodes, adjacent tissues. TCRdb re-called the multiplex PCR reads with MiXCR, one entry per CDR3 protein. The sample records 150,000 or so distinct CDR3 sequences, around 33% being singletons. The sample taken for sequencing was axillary lymph node tissue. The receptor source for this set is a female donor with breast cancer. Some clones in this sample may be carry-over from other donors' samples. Each CDR3 is given with its conserved first and last residue. A D gene is named only where the DNA matches it firmly. Clone size is given for some rows only: seen once, a few or many times, or a class if the clone is expanded.

clone size,D gene,J gene,V gene,CDR3 DNA,CDR3 protein
many,.,TRBJ2-1,TRBV20-1,TGCAGTTATCTCTTTGGGGAGCAGTTCTTC,CSYLFGEQFF
.,TRBD2,TRBJ2-5,TRBV6-1,TGTGCCAGCGGGGAGCGGGGGGCCCCCTACTTC,CASGERGAPYF
.,.,TRBJ1-1,TRBV14,TGTGCCAGCAGCCAAGCTTTGGGTGGTTTACGCTTCTTT,CASSQALGGLRFF
many,.,TRBJ2-3,TRBV4-3,TGCGCCAGCAGCCAAGATCGCGGATCTAGCACAGATACGCAGTATTTT,CASSQDRGSSTDTQYF
many,TRBD1,TRBJ1-6,TRBV20-1,TGCAGTGCCAAAGGGGGGACAGGGGAATCACCCCTCCACTTT,CSAKGGTGESPLHF
many,TRBD2,TRBJ2-1,TRBV7-2,TGTGCCAGCAGGCCCAACCTAGCGGGAGCGATCAATGAGCAGTTCTTC,CASRPNLAGAINEQFF
many,.,TRBJ1-6,TRBV19,TGTGCCAGTAGTATAGAAGCGAATTCACCCCTCCACTTT,CASSIEANSPLHF
.,.,TRBJ2-3,TRBV5-1,TGCGACAGCAGCTTGAACCCTTCCCGGGCGACTAGCACAGATACGCAGTATTTT,CDSSLNPSRATSTDTQYF
.,.,TRBJ1-5,TRBV4-1,.,CASSHFIEVVWLHLRFGDQHF
.,.,TRBJ1-6,TRBV20-1,TGCAGTGCTAGGGGGCTCTGGACCGCTCCCAATTCACCCCTCCACTTT,CSARGLWTAPNSPLHF
many,.,TRBJ1-2,TRBV19,TGTGCCAGTGGGCGAGCAACCTATGGCTACACCTTC,CASGRATYGYTF
many,TRBD2,TRBJ2-3,TRBV9,TGTGCCAGCAGCGTAGGGACTAGCGGGAGGGGTCAAGATACGCAGTATTTT,CASSVGTSGRGQDTQYF
.,.,TRBJ2-3,TRBV9,TGTGCCAGCAGCGGCAGACACAGGGCGGACACGGTTACGCAGTATTTT,CASSGRHRADTVTQYF
.,.,TRBJ1-2,TRBV12-3/TRBV12-4,TGTGCCAGCAGTTTATGGACAAATAAAAACTATGGCTACACCTTC,CASSLWTNKNYGYTF
many,.,TRBJ2-2,TRBV18,TGTGCCAGCTCACCGGGGGCCGGGGAGCTGTTTTTT,CASSPGAGELFF
many,TRBD1,TRBJ1-4,TRBV5-1,TGCGCCAGCAGCAGAGGACAGGGCGTCGAAAAACTGTTTTTT,CASSRGQGVEKLFF
.,TRBD1,TRBJ1-4,TRBV2,TGTGCCAGCAGGGGGGGACAGTACCTCGAAAAACTGTTTTTT,CASRGGQYLEKLFF
.,.,TRBJ1-1,TRBV7-9,TGTGCCAGCAGCCCAGTTACGGGCGGGACTGAAGCTTTCTTT,CASSPVTGGTEAFF
many,.,TRBJ1-4,TRBV2,TGTGCCAGCACCTACGCTAATGAAAAACTGTTTTTT,CASTYANEKLFF
.,.,TRBJ1-2,TRBV20-1,TGCAGTGCTGCAGGGAAGAAAGCTTATGGCTACACCTTC,CSAAGKKAYGYTF
many,.,TRBJ1-1,TRBV14,TGTGCCAGCAGCCAAGTGGAACTGAACACTGAAGCTTTCTTT,CASSQVELNTEAFF
few,TRBD1,TRBJ2-1,TRBV6-2/TRBV6-3,TGTGCCAGCAGTCTCGGGACAGGGTCGTATGAGCAGTTCTTC,CASSLGTGSYEQFF
once,.,TRBJ1-3,TRBV7-9,TGTGCCAGCAGACCATCCCGGACGGATCGAAACACCATATATTTT,CASRPSRTDRNTIYF
many,TRBD1,TRBJ1-6,TRBV6-5,TGTGCCAGCAGTCACTCGGCAGGGGGGTTTTCACCCCTCCACTTT,CASSHSAGGFSPLHF
many,.,TRBJ1-5,TRBV7-2,TGTGCCAGCAGCTCGGGGGCTTTGAAGCCCCAGCATTTT,CASSSGALKPQHF
few,TRBD1,TRBJ2-7,TRBV28,TGTGCCAGCAGTCGGGGACAGGGGAGGCCCTCCTACGAGCAGTACTTC,CASSRGQGRPSYEQYF
.,TRBD2,TRBJ2-3,TRBV27,TGTGCCAGCAGTTGGGGGACTAGCGGCACAGATACGCAGTATTTT,CASSWGTSGTDTQYF
many,.,TRBJ2-5,TRBV18,TGTGCCAGCTCACTACAACGCCAAGAGACCCAGTACTTC,CASSLQRQETQYF
once,.,TRBJ2-3,TRBV7-2,TGTGCCAGCAGCCGCCGGGACGGAAACACAGATACGCAGTATTTT,CASSRRDGNTDTQYF
.,TRBD1,TRBJ2-3,TRBV28,TGTGCCAGCAACCCTCGGGACAGGGACACAGATACGCAGTATTTT,CASNPRDRDTDTQYF
few,.,TRBJ2-3,TRBV3-2,TGTGCCAGCAGCCAAGGGGTGGAACGGGAGTGGCCCACAGATACGCAGTATTTT,CASSQGVEREWPTDTQYF
.,.,TRBJ1-3,TRBV15,TGTGCCACCAGCAGCGTAGGAAACACCATATATTTT,CATSSVGNTIYF
many,.,TRBJ2-2,TRBV5-4,TGTGCCAGCAGCTCAACGAACACCGGGGAGCTGTTTTTT,CASSSTNTGELFF
.,.,TRBJ2-6,TRBV20-1,TGCAGTGCTAGAGATTGGAGGACGGGGGCCAACGTCCTGACTTTC,CSARDWRTGANVLTF
once,.,TRBJ1-4,TRBV5-6,TGTGCCAGCGGCTTGGTAGGGACGGGTGAAAAACTGTTTTTT,CASGLVGTGEKLFF
many,TRBD1,TRBJ2-7,TRBV10-1,TGCGCCATTTGGGACAGGGGCTACGAGCAGTACTTC,CAIWDRGYEQYF